This entry is about one T cell receptor beta chain. The data belong to a study of blood T cells in healthy people across ages. Study in general: Template-switching capture recovered about one barcoded beta molecule per two T cells.

This CDR3 has 14 amino acids. Between the trimmed V and J ends, which lost 9 bases and 3 bases, there was a span of 19 bases. Looked up from germline, CDR1 is SGHKS and CDR2 is YYEKEE (reference sequence). The sample, roughly 9.5 milliliters of peripheral blood, was drawn from each donor. Then a second PCR, running roughly 7 to 11 cycles, was carried out with a sample-barcoded 5' primer and a J-beta primer mix. Each TCR beta cDNA got a 12-nucleotide random molecular identifier. TCRdb reprocessed the 5' RACE reads via MiXCR and lists one record per CDR3 protein. The sample holds about 1 million distinct CDR3 sequences; around 45% are singletons and the top ten take under 20%.

The TCR sequence derives from a woman aged 60-75 years in good health. The sample comprised blood. V usage is TRBV5-5 and J usage is TRBJ2-7; possibly TRBD2 for D (5 bases). The CDR3 DNA reads as TGTGCCACCGCGGTGGTCGCGGGTTTCTACGAGCAGTACTTC. Its protein product is CATAVVAGFYEQYF. Filled out from reference TRBV5-5 and TRBJ2-7, the complete variable domain reads DAGVTQSPTHLIKTRGQQVTLRCSPISGHKSVSWYQQVLGQGPQFIFQYYEKEERGRGNFPDRFSARQFPNYSSELNVNALLLGDSALYLCATAVVAGFYEQYFGPGTRLTVT.